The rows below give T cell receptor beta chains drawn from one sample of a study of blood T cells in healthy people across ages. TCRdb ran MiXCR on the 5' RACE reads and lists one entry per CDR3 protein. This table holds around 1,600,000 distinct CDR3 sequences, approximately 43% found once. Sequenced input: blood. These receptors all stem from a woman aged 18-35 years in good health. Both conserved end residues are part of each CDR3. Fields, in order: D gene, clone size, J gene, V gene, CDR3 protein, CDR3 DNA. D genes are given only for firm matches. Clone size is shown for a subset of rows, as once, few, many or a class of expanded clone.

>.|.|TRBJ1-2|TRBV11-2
CASSLKEWGERDGYTF
TGTGCCAGCAGCTTAAAAGAGTGGGGGGAACGGGATGGCTACACCTTC
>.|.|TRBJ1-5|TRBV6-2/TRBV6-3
CASRPTGWSQPQHF
TGTGCCAGCAGACCAACAGGGTGGAGTCAGCCCCAGCATTTT
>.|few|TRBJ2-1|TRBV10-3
CAISEDWPVYNEQFF
TGTGCCATCAGCGAAGACTGGCCCGTATACAATGAGCAGTTCTTC
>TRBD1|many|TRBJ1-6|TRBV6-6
CASTSGQGFSPLHF
TGTGCCAGCACATCGGGACAGGGGTTTTCACCCCTCCACTTT
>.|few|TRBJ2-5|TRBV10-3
CAISEGSQETQYF
TGTGCCATCAGTGAGGGTAGCCAAGAGACCCAGTACTTC
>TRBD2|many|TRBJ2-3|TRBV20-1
CSASRRGGPDTQYF
TGCAGTGCTAGTCGGCGGGGGGGCCCCGATACGCAGTATTTT
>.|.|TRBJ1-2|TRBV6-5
CASSYWVNYGYTF
TGTGCCAGCAGTTATTGGGTTAACTATGGCTACACCTTC
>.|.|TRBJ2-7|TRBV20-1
CSARGGTDLGEQYF
TGCAGTGCTAGAGGGGGGACTGACCTGGGGGAGCAGTACTTC
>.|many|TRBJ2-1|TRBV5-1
CASSLEGSSYNEQFF
TGCGCCAGCAGCTTGGAAGGCAGCTCCTACAATGAGCAGTTCTTC
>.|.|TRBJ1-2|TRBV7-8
CASSLVRPDYGYTF
TGTGCCAGCAGCTTAGTGCGGCCAGATTATGGCTACACCTTC
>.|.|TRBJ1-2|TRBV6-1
CASRTTAYGYTF
TGTGCCAGCAGAACGACAGCCTATGGCTACACCTTC
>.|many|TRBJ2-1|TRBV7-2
CASSSTTYNEQFF
TGTGCCAGCAGCTCGACGACTTACAATGAGCAGTTCTTC
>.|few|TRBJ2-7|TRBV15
CATSRAGEGEQYF
TGTGCCACCAGCAGAGCAGGGGAGGGGGAGCAGTACTTC
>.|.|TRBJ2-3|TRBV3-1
CASSQDRYLDTQYF
TGTGCCAGCAGCCAAGATCGCTACCTAGATACGCAGTATTTT
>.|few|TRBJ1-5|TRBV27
CASSLKWTPGGQPQHF
TGTGCCAGCAGTTTAAAGTGGACCCCGGGGGGTCAGCCCCAGCATTTT
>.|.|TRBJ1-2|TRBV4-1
CASSPGLGRTNYGYTF
TGCGCCAGCTCACCAGGGTTGGGTCGGACTAACTATGGCTACACCTTC
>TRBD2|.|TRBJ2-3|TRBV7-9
CASIRTGTRADTQYF
TGTGCCAGCATCCGTACCGGGACTAGAGCAGATACGCAGTATTTT
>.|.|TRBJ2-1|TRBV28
CASSSGGVGQPINNEQFF
TGTGCCAGCAGTTCCGGTGGGGTCGGACAACCCATAAACAATGAGCAGTTCTTC
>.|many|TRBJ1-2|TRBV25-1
CASSEYRTDYGYTF
TGTGCCAGCAGTGAATATAGAACGGATTATGGCTACACCTTC
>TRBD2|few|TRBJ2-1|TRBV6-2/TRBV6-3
CASSKLAGVYNEQFF
TGTGCCAGCAGCAAACTAGCGGGGGTCTACAATGAGCAGTTCTTC
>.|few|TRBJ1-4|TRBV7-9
CASNTGSSEKLFF
TGTGCCAGCAACACCGGGAGCTCTGAAAAACTGTTTTTT
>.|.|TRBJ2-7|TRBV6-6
CASSRDGISEQYF
TGTGCCAGCAGTCGGGACGGGATTTCCGAGCAGTACTTC
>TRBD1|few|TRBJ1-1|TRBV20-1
CSATAGGSTEAFF
TGCAGTGCAACCGCAGGGGGAAGCACTGAAGCTTTCTTT
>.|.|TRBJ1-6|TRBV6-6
CASSSGDVGSPLHF
TGTGCCAGCAGTTCCGGCGATGTCGGGTCACCCCTCCACTTT
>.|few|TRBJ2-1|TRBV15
CATSRDQWTNEQFF
TGTGCCACCAGCAGAGATCAGTGGACCAATGAGCAGTTCTTC
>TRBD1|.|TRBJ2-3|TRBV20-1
CSARGQDRGTDTQYF
TGCAGTGCTAGAGGTCAGGACAGGGGTACAGATACGCAGTATTTT
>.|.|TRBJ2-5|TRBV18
CASSPSLEETQYF
TGTGCCAGCTCACCATCCTTGGAGGAGACCCAGTACTTC
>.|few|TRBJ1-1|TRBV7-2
CASSSPGGDTEAFF
TGTGCCAGCAGCTCCCCCGGGGGGGACACTGAAGCTTTCTTT
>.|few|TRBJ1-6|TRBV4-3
CASSRAHGASYNSPLHF
TGCGCCAGCAGCCGAGCCCACGGGGCGTCCTATAATTCACCCCTCCACTTT
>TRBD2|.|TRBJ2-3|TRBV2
CTSRASGGRTDTQYF
TGTACCAGCAGAGCTAGCGGGGGGCGCACAGATACGCAGTATTTT
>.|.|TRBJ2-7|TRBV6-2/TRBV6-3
CASSQRVVEQYF
TGTGCCAGCAGTCAAAGGGTAGTCGAGCAGTACTTC
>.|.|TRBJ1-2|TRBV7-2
CASSVQVNHGYTF
TGTGCCAGCAGCGTACAGGTCAACCATGGCTACACCTTC
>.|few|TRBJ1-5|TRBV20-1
CSARDMGGSRQPQHF
TGCAGTGCTAGAGATATGGGAGGGTCTCGTCAGCCCCAGCATTTT
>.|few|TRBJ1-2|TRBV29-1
CSVEGNSYTF
TGCAGCGTTGAGGGCAATAGCTACACCTTC
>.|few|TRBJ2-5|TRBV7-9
CASSNTGLQYF
TGTGCCAGCAGCAACACAGGGCTGCAGTACTTC
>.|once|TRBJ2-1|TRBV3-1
CASSLLSGASKFF
TGTGCCAGCAGCCTCCTTAGCGGAGCCTCCAAGTTCTTC
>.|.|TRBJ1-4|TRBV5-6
CASSLVSGNNEKLFF
TGTGCCAGCAGCTTGGTGTCAGGGAATAACGAAAAACTGTTTTTT
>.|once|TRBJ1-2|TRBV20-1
CSATPGPGGGGYTF
TGCAGTGCTACCCCAGGGCCCGGCGGGGGTGGCTACACCTTC
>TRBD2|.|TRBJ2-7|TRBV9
CASSVGLAGGGDNEQYF
TGTGCCAGCAGCGTAGGCTTAGCGGGAGGGGGGGACAATGAGCAGTACTTC
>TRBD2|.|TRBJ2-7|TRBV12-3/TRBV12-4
CASRPGLASYNEQYF
TGTGCCAGCAGACCAGGACTAGCCTCTTACAATGAGCAGTACTTC
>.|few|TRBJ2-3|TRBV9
CASRGPGGTDTQYF
TGTGCCAGCAGGGGCCCCGGGGGCACAGATACGCAGTATTTT
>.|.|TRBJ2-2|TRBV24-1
CATSDGDIDTGELFF
TGTGCCACCAGTGACGGGGACATCGACACCGGGGAGCTGTTTTTT